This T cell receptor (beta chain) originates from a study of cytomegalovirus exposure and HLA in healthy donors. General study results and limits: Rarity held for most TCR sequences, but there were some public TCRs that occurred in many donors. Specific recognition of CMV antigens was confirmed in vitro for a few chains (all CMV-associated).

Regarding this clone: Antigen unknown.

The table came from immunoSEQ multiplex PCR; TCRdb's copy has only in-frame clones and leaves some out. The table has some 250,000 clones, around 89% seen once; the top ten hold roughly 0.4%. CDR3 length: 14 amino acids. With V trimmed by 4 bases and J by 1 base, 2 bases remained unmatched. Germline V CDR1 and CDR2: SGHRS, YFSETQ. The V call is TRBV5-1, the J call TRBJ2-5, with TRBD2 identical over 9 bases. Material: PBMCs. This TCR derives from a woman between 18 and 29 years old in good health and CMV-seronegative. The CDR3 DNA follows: TGCGCCAGCAGCCCGGGACTAGCCCAAGAGACCCAGTACTTC. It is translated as CASSPGLAQETQYF.